The 13 T cell receptor beta chains below were found in one sample sequenced in a study of blood T cell repertoires in COVID-19. TCRdb keeps only in-frame clones here, not all; method: immunoSEQ multiplex PCR. The sample consists of approximately 330,000 clones, 87% of them appearing once. The sample consisted of peripheral blood. Receptors were obtained from a man aged 25-40 years with COVID-19, enrolled during active disease.

About this clone: One end of the junction fails to match germline, which may point to a read error. The chain has TRBV30 and TRBJ2-7; 7 nucleotides line up with TRBD1. CDR3 length: 13 amino acids. Germline lookup yields CDR1 GTSNPN and CDR2 SVGIG (reference sequence). The CDR3 DNA follows: TGTGCCTGGAGTGTCGGGACAGCTGGCCTGGGGGACTTC. Translated: CAWSVGTAGLGDF.

V usage is TRBV18 and J usage is TRBJ1-5; 7 nucleotides match TRBD1. There are 16 residues in the CDR3. The trim removed 5 bases at V and 2 bases at J, leaving 9 bases unmatched. Germline CDR1 and CDR2: KGHSH and LQKENI. DNA of the CDR3: TGTGCCAGCTCAATACAGGGGTTGGATGGCAATCAGCCCCAGCATTTT. Amino acids: CASSIQGLDGNQPQHF.

This clone has a single count. V is TRBV28 and J is TRBJ2-1; D is ambiguous. Between the trimmed V and J ends, which lost 2 bases and 8 bases, there was a span of 7 bases. Germline V gene sequence: CDR1 MDHEN, CDR2 SYDVKM. This CDR3 comprises 12 residues. The CDR3 bases are TGTGCCAGCAGTTTAACGCGAGATGAGCAGTTCTTC. Amino acids: CASSLTRDEQFF.

This chain uses TRBV19 with TRBJ1-5; D ambiguous. Germline-derived CDR1 and CDR2 are LNHDA and SQIVND (reference sequence). V lost 4 bases to trimming and J lost 0 bases, with 10 bases between them. The CDR3 extends over 15 amino acids. The CDR3 region has the DNA TGTGCCAGTAGTAGACGACTGTTTAGCAATCAGCCCCAGCATTTT. Its translation: CASSRRLFSNQPQHF.

The gene calls are TRBV19 and TRBJ1-2; 8 nucleotides match TRBD1. Germline CDR1 is LNHDA and CDR2 is SQIVND (reference sequence). J gave up 4 bases and V 6 bases, and 4 bases lay outside the gene matches. The CDR3 runs to 13 residues. DNA for the CDR3: TGTGCCAGTAGACAGGGGGGCATCTATGGCTACACCTTC. Translated, it gives CASRQGGIYGYTF.

A single count supports this clone. The CDR3 spells CASSHTERADLDTQYF. CDR3 DNA: TGTGCCAGCAGCCATACCGAGCGAGCTGACCTAGATACGCAGTATTTT. This sequence joins TRBV7-9 and TRBJ2-3; D remains unclear. The germline gives CDR1 SEHNR, CDR2 FQNEAQ (reference sequence). Deletions cut 5 bases from V and 5 bases from J, with 20 bases between. CDR3 length equals 16 residues. The entire variable domain, with the rest obtained from reference TRBV7-9 and TRBJ2-3, is as follows: DTGVSQNPRHKITKRGQNVTFRCDPISEHNRLYWYRQTLGQGPEFLTYFQNEAQLEKSRLLSDRFSAERPKGSFSTLEIQRTEQGDSAMYLCASSHTERADLDTQYFGPGTRLTVL.

This chain links TRBV4-1 with TRBJ2-1, with 14 nucleotides matching TRBD2. Germline-derived CDR1 and CDR2 are MGHRA and YSYEKL. V dropped 4 bases and J dropped 0; count of bases not matched to a gene: 8. This CDR3 has 19 amino acids. As DNA, the CDR3 is TGCGCCAGCAGCCGGAGGACTAGCGGGGGGCTCAGCTCCTACAATGAGCAGTTCTTC. Residues: CASSRRTSGGLSSYNEQFF.

The rearrangement joins TRBV19 to TRBJ1-1; no clear D. Germline CDR1 is LNHDA and CDR2 is SQIVND (reference sequence). The CDR3 is 13 amino acids. V lost 5 bases and J lost 11, with 18 bases in between. DNA of the CDR3: TGTGCCAGTAGTCAAGTCCAGTCCCGCTTGGCTTTCTTT. Its translation is CASSQVQSRLAFF.

CDR3 sequence (DNA): TGTGCCAGCAGTTTGCCGGGAGAGAGCTCCTACGAGCAGTACTTC. Translating gives CASSLPGESSYEQYF. This rearrangement joins TRBV28 to TRBJ2-7; D may be TRBD2 (6 bases). V was cut by 3 bases and J by 0 bases, with 12 bases left in between. The CDR3 is 15 residues long. Germline V gene data show CDR1 as MDHEN and CDR2 as SYDVKM.

V usage is TRBV12-3 or TRBV12-4 and J usage is TRBJ2-7, with TRBD2 as a possible D gene (6 bases). This CDR3 spans 13 amino acids. Trimming left V 5 bases short and J 2 bases short, with 10 bases between. The CDR3 sequence: CASSRAGPYEQYF. CDR3 DNA sequence: TGTGCCAGCAGTCGGGCGGGGCCCTACGAGCAGTACTTC.

The chain links TRBV12-3 or TRBV12-4 to TRBJ1-2, with D tentatively TRBD1 (6 bases). This CDR3 contains 12 residues. Trimming removed 8 bases at V and 6 bases at J, with 13 bases between. The CDR3 DNA follows: TGTGCCAGCTGCAGGGGATGGAATGGCTACACCTTC. It is translated as CASCRGWNGYTF.

In the case of this clone: Other DNA sequences in this specimen translate into the identical CDR3. The rearrangement uses TRBV7-2 and TRBJ2-7, with 13 bases matching TRBD2. Germline V gene lookup returns CDR1 SGHTA and CDR2 FQGNSA. The CDR3 length is 15 residues. The J segment lost 2 bases and the V segment lost 4 bases, leaving 2 bases of the junction unmatched. The CDR3 region has the DNA TGTGCCAGCAGCTCAGGACTAGCGGGGGCCTACGAGCAGTACTTC. Protein: CASSSGLAGAYEQYF.

This sequence joins TRBV28 and TRBJ2-7, with 9 bases that match TRBD1. V trimming: 5 bases; J trimming: 3 bases; junction bases outside the gene matches: 8. The CDR3 has 15 amino acids. Germline V CDR1 and CDR2: MDHEN, SYDVKM. CDR3 region: CASSAPGQGLYEQYF. In DNA form, the CDR3 reads TGTGCCAGCAGTGCTCCGGGACAGGGCCTCTACGAGCAGTACTTC.